This T cell receptor (beta chain) was recovered during a study of CD8+ T cells in alopecia areata. Study outcomes and limitations: Higher clonality than in normal scalp was seen in lesional scalp, especially alopecia totalis/universalis. Scalp sample sequencing also detects resident alphabeta T cells of normal skin.

Reverse transcription of extracted RNA yielded cDNA, which provided the sequencing template. The repertoire was sequenced with immunoSEQ multiplex PCR; TCRdb's copy has only in-frame clones and lacks some. This sample carries 130,000 or so clones, 47% of them seen once, and the ten largest clones take about 10%. As regards this clone: No antigen is known for it. The identical CDR3 is also encoded by other nucleotide sequences in the sample.

A FACSAria was used to sort CD4+ and CD8+ T cells. These cells came from PBMCs. This TCR came from a human donor with alopecia areata. The specimen was NKG2D-low CD8+ T cells sorted from blood.

The CDR3 here is CASSQDRETQYF. The CDR3 region has the DNA TGCGCCAGCAGCCAAGATAGAGAGACCCAGTACTTC. The rearrangement links TRBV4-1 to TRBJ2-5; D unclear. The CDR3 consists of 12 residues. Germline-derived CDR1 and CDR2 are MGHRA and YSYEKL. V lost 0 bases and J lost 4, with 3 bases in between.